Here is one TCR beta chain with its context. Data came from immunoSEQ multiplex PCR; TCRdb stores just in-frame clones and leaves some out. The repertoire consists of tens of thousands of clones, with almost 97% occurring once and the leading ten covering about 0.2%. These data originate in a study of technical replicates of blood from a few donors. From germline, CDR1 is MNHEY and CDR2 SVGAGI. The CDR3 runs to 15 residues. V lost 7 bases and J lost 4; bases outside the gene matches: 6. The V and J genes are TRBV6-5 and TRBJ2-2; 10 bases agree with TRBD1. Input material: T cells isolated from PBMCs. This receptor was obtained from a human donor in good health. The CDR3 reads CASTTWDRGTGELFF. The CDR3 bases are TGTGCCAGCACCACTTGGGACAGGGGCACCGGGGAGCTGTTTTTT.